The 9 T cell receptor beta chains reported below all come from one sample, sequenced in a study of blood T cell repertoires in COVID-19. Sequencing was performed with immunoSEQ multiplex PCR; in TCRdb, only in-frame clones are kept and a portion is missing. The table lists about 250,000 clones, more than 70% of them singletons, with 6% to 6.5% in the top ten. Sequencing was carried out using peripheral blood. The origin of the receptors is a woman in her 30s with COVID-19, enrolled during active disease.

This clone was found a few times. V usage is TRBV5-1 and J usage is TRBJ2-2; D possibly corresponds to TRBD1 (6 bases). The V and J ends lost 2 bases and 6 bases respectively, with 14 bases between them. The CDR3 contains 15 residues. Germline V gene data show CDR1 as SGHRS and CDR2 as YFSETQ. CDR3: CASSFSGATAGELFF. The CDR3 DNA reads TGCGCCAGCAGCTTCTCAGGGGCTACGGCCGGGGAGCTGTTTTTT.

The CDR3 reads CASSLAQNYNEQFF. The CDR3 DNA sequence: TGCGCCAGCAGCTTAGCGCAGAATTACAATGAGCAGTTCTTC. The rearrangement joins TRBV5-1 to TRBJ2-1; D not certain. Trimming removed 2 bases from V and 4 bases from J, with 10 bases in between. The germline gives CDR1 SGHRS, CDR2 YFSETQ. The CDR3 spans 14 residues.

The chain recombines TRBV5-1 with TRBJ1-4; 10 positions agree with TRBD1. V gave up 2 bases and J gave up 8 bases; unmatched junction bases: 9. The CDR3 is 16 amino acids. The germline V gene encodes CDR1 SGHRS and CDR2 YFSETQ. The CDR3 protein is CASSLTAGTGVEKLFF. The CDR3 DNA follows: TGCGCCAGCAGCTTAACCGCCGGGACAGGGGTCGAAAAACTGTTTTTT.

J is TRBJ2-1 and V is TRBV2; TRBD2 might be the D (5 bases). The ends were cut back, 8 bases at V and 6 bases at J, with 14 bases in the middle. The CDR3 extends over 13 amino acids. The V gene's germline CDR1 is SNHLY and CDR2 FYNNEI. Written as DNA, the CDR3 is TGTGCCAGCCCGCGGGTAAGGGCCAATGAGCAGTTCTTC. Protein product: CASPRVRANEQFF.

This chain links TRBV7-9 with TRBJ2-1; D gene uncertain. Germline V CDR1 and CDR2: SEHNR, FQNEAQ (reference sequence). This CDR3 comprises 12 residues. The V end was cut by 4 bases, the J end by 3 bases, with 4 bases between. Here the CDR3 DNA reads TGTGCCAGCAGCTCCTTCTACAATGAGCAGTTCTTC. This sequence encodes CASSSFYNEQFF.

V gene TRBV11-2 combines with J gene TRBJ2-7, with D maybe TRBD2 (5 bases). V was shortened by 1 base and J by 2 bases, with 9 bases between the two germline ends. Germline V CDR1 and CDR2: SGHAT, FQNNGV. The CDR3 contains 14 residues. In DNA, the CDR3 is TGTGCCAGCAGCTTAGTGGGCGGGCCCTACGAGCAGTACTTC. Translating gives CASSLVGGPYEQYF.

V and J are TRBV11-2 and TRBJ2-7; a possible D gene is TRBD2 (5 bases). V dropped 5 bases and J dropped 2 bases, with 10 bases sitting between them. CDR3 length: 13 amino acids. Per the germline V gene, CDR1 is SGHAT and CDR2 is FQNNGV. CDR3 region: CASSRIGAYEQYF. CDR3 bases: TGTGCCAGCAGCAGGATCGGGGCCTACGAGCAGTACTTC.

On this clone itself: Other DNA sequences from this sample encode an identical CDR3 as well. CDR3 nucleotide sequence: TGCAGCGTTGGACTAGCGGGAGTGGGGGAGACCCAGTACTTC. Translating gives CSVGLAGVGETQYF. The chain carries TRBV29-1 and TRBJ2-5, with 12 bases lining up with TRBD2. Trimming removed 4 bases from V and 5 bases from J; junction bases left unmatched: 5. Germline V gene data show CDR1 as SQVTM and CDR2 as ANQGSEA. The CDR3 runs to 14 residues.

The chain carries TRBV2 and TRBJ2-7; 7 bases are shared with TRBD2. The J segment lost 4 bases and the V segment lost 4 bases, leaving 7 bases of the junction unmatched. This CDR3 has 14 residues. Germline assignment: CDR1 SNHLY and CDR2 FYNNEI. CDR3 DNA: TGTGCCAGCAGTGGAGGGAGGGGCGGGTACGAGCAGTACGTC. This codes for CASSGGRGGYEQYV.